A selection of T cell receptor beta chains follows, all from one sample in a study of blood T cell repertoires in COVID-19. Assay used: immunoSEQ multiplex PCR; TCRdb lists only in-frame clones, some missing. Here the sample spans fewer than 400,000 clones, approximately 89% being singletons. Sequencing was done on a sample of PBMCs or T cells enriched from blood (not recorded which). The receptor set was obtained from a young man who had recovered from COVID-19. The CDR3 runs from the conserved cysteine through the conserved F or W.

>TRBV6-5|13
CASRTGGSYEQYF
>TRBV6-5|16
CASSSFYHRGNQPQHF
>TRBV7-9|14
CASSFLAPDEKLFF
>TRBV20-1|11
CSARDSSEAFF
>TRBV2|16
CASTNHGTGGYNEQFF
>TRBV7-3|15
CASSFNPSFTDTQYF
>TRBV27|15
CASSSGTYSNQPQHF
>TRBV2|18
CASSEGAFTGLSNQPQHF
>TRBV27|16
CASNLKGVDRVSEQYF
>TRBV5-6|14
CASSSTTSRHTQYF
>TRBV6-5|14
CASSKAGANSPLHF
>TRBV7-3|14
CASSAGTRGTEAFF
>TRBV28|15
CASRKKDRGTDGYTF
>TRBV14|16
CASSQENRGLSYGYTF
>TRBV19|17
CASSQPPTVVGKNIQYF
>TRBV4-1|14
CASSLRQDPYEQYF
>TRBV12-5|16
CASGLIDRGPQETQYF
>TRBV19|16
CASSIGLRTNNSPLHF
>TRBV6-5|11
CAVLFGVTQYF
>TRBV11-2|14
CASSADSNTGELFF
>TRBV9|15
CASSARQDNTGELFF
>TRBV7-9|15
CASSLQGQGGNTIYF
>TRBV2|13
CASSPDGQETQYF
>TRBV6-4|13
CASSGTGTDTQYF